The 19 T cell receptor beta chains presented below share a single source sample, sequenced in a study of cytomegalovirus exposure and HLA in healthy donors. The study ran its PCR with 60 Vbeta and 13 Jbeta primers. Profiling relied on immunoSEQ multiplex PCR, and the TCRdb table lists in-frame clones only, not all of them. The profile shows roughly 20,000 clones, more than 60% of them singletons. Sequences were obtained from PBMCs. These receptors were collected from a man younger than 35 in good health and CMV-seronegative.

CDR3 in amino acids: CASSIMSGVTDTIYF. The CDR3 DNA sequence: TGTGCCAGTAGTATTATGTCCGGGGTTACGGACACCATATATTTT. The J gene is TRBJ1-3, the V gene TRBV19, with D unclear. V lost 3 bases and J lost 8, with 17 bases in between. The CDR3 is 15 amino acids. Germline V gives CDR1 LNHDA, CDR2 SQIVND (reference sequence). Supplemented by reference TRBV19 and TRBJ1-3, the full variable domain reads DGGITQSPKYLFRKEGQNVTLSCEQNLNHDAMYWYRQDPGQGLRLIYYSQIVNDFQKGDIAEGYSVSREKKESFPLTVTSAQKNPTAFYLCASSIMSGVTDTIYFGEGSWLTVV.

This clone showed up just a few times. This chain connects TRBV6-5 to TRBJ2-1; 8 positions agree with TRBD2. Germline V gene data show CDR1 as MNHEY and CDR2 as SVGAGI. CDR3 length: 15 amino acids. V lost 2 bases, J lost 8 bases, and 8 bases stayed unmatched. The CDR3 region is CASSYRRGGRDEQFF. The CDR3 DNA reads TGTGCCAGCAGTTACCGACGGGGGGGCCGCGATGAGCAGTTCTTC.

The chain links TRBV7-2 to TRBJ1-1; possible D gene TRBD1, 5 bases. CDR1 SGHTA and CDR2 FQGNSA come from the germline V gene. V lost 1 base and J 4 bases, leaving 13 bases between the germline ends. The length of the CDR3 is 15 residues. The DNA of the CDR3 is TGTGCCAGCAGCTTAGAGTGGGCAGGGTCCACTGAAGCTTTCTTT. This encodes CASSLEWAGSTEAFF. Looking up the rest from reference TRBV7-2 and TRBJ1-1 gives the full variable domain: GAGVSQSPSNKVTEKGKDVELRCDPISGHTALYWYRQSLGQGLEFLIYFQGNSAPDKSGLPSDRFSAERTGGSVSTLTIQRTQQEDSAVYLCASSLEWAGSTEAFFGQGTRLTVV.

This clone was counted between two and nine times. The rearrangement links TRBV4-3 to TRBJ2-3, with 7 bases identical to TRBD2. The V gene's germline CDR1 is LGHNA and CDR2 YSLEER. V dropped 4 bases and J dropped 5; count of bases not matched to a gene: 6. The CDR3 length is 14 residues. The CDR3 coding sequence is TGCGCCAGCAGCCCTCGGGAGCGGGGAGATACGCAGTATTTT. Residues: CASSPRERGDTQYF.

This chain links TRBV30 with TRBJ1-4; D possibly corresponds to TRBD1 (6 bases). Germline V lookup: CDR1 GTSNPN, CDR2 SVGIG (reference sequence). V dropped 8 bases and J dropped 4 bases, with 14 bases sitting between them. The CDR3 loop spans 13 amino acids. The CDR3 DNA follows: TGTGCCCACTCCAAACAGGGTAATGAAAAACTGTTTTTT. Encoded protein: CAHSKQGNEKLFF.

The J gene is TRBJ2-2, the V gene TRBV7-9; no reliable D call. V was pared by 4 bases and J by 5 bases, with 8 bases between. This CDR3 has 13 amino acids. CDR1 is SEHNR, CDR2 FQNEAQ, per germline (reference sequence). The CDR3 sequence: CASSSHDTGELFF. CDR3 in DNA: TGTGCCAGCAGCTCACACGATACCGGGGAGCTGTTTTTT. The full variable domain, its missing parts supplied by reference TRBV7-9 and TRBJ2-2, is DTGVSQNPRHKITKRGQNVTFRCDPISEHNRLYWYRQTLGQGPEFLTYFQNEAQLEKSRLLSDRFSAERPKGSFSTLEIQRTEQGDSAMYLCASSSHDTGELFFGEGSRLTVL.

The chain couples TRBV30 to TRBJ2-7; 9 bases are shared with TRBD2. V lost 3 bases to trimming and J lost 7 bases; unmatched junction nucleotides: 13. Germline CDR1 is GTSNPN and CDR2 is SVGIG (reference sequence). The length of the CDR3 is 15 residues. CDR3: CAWRPLGGRAGEQYF. In DNA form, the CDR3 reads TGTGCCTGGAGACCCCTAGGCGGGAGGGCAGGAGAGCAGTACTTC.

This clone has just a few counts. CDR3 bases: TGTGCCAGTAAATGGACAGGGCTGCATGGCTACACCTTC. Translation gives CASKWTGLHGYTF. The rearrangement uses TRBV19 and TRBJ1-2; 8 bases are a match to TRBD1. The junction had 7 bases not matched to a gene; V was cut back by 7 bases and J by 6 bases. The CDR3 spans 13 residues. Per germline, CDR1 LNHDA and CDR2 SQIVND (reference sequence).

The chain employs TRBV25-1 and TRBJ2-1; 15 bases align to TRBD2. Germline CDR1 and CDR2: MGHDK and SYGVNS. There are 18 residues in the CDR3. J was trimmed by 2 bases and V by 2 bases; bases with no gene match: 4. CDR3 region: CASSEEGLAGGPYNEQFF. The CDR3 bases are TGTGCCAGCAGTGAAGAGGGACTAGCGGGGGGTCCCTACAATGAGCAGTTCTTC.

V is TRBV30 and J is TRBJ1-3; D unclear. Looked up from germline, CDR1 is GTSNPN and CDR2 is SVGIG (reference sequence). The CDR3 is 15 amino acids. V lost 0 bases and J lost 1, with 10 bases in between. The CDR3 reads CAWSVPGSSGNTIYF. CDR3 DNA sequence: TGTGCCTGGAGTGTACCGGGGTCTTCTGGAAACACCATATATTTT.

The chain employs TRBV5-4 and TRBJ1-2, with TRBD1 matching 8 bases. The CDR3 totals 13 residues. V shed 3 bases, J shed 6 bases, and the junction held 4 bases outside the gene matches. Germline CDR1 reads SGHNT; CDR2 reads YYREEE (reference sequence). The DNA of the CDR3 is TGTGCCAGCAGCTCCCGGGACAGGCATGGCTACACCTTC. Protein product: CASSSRDRHGYTF.

The chain links TRBV5-1 to TRBJ2-7, with D possibly TRBD2 on 6 matching bases. The V end lost 5 bases, the J end lost 5 bases, and 20 bases lay between the germline ends. The CDR3 is 15 amino acids. The germline V gene has CDR1 SGHRS and CDR2 YFSETQ. The CDR3 bases are TGCGCCAGCAGGTCGAGCGGGCCTCCGAAACACGAGCAGTACTTC. As protein: CASRSSGPPKHEQYF.

The chain links TRBV29-1 to TRBJ2-2; D is unresolved. Germline assignment: CDR1 SQVTM and CDR2 ANQGSEA. This CDR3 spans 12 amino acids. Trimming took off 7 bases at V and 2 bases at J, with 8 bases between the two ends. Here the CDR3 reads CSASLNTGELFF. CDR3 DNA sequence: TGCAGCGCCTCGCTAAACACCGGGGAGCTGTTTTTT.

This clone was counted only a few times. The rearrangement uses TRBV7-9 and TRBJ2-3; D gene uncertain. The CDR3 is 14 amino acids. Germline V CDR1 and CDR2: SEHNR, FQNEAQ (reference sequence). Trimming pared 4 bases from V and 0 bases from J, leaving 8 bases between. CDR3 protein: CASSWPGSTDTQYF. The CDR3 DNA sequence: TGTGCCAGCAGCTGGCCAGGAAGCACAGATACGCAGTATTTT.

The V gene is TRBV14, the J gene TRBJ2-4; tentative D call: TRBD1 (5 bases). Germline-derived CDR1 and CDR2 are SGHDN and FVKESK. V lost 1 base and J lost 11, with 9 bases in between. The CDR3 spans 12 residues. The CDR3 sequence: CASSQVTTVQYF. In DNA form, the CDR3 reads TGTGCCAGCAGCCAAGTTACGACAGTTCAGTACTTC.

The rearrangement joins TRBV6-1 to TRBJ1-1, with 7 bases aligning to TRBD1. Unmatched junction bases numbered 8, after V lost 6 bases and J lost 4 bases. The CDR3 has 14 amino acids. Germline V gene lookup returns CDR1 MNHNS and CDR2 SASEGT. This CDR3 reads CASSMTGLGTEAFF. CDR3 DNA: TGTGCCAGCAGCATGACAGGGCTTGGCACTGAAGCTTTCTTT.

The chain joins TRBV30 to TRBJ2-5; D may be TRBD2 (5 bases). Germline V gene sequence: CDR1 GTSNPN, CDR2 SVGIG (reference sequence). V lost 4 bases, J lost 0 bases, and 15 bases lay in between. This CDR3 contains 15 residues. In DNA form, the CDR3 reads TGTGCCTGGAAACCCCCCTGGGGAGACCAAGAGACCCAGTACTTC. It codes for CAWKPPWGDQETQYF.

This clone was picked up one time. The V call is TRBV29-1, the J call TRBJ1-2, with D unresolved. V was cut by 0 bases and J by 5 bases, with 10 bases left in between. Germline CDR1 SQVTM, CDR2 ANQGSEA. The CDR3 extends over 13 amino acids. Written as DNA, the CDR3 is TGCAGCGTTGAAGACACAGTCCAATATGGCTACACCTTC. It specifies CSVEDTVQYGYTF.

The gene calls are TRBV7-2 and TRBJ1-2; 7 bases align to TRBD1. V gave up 5 bases and J gave up 9 bases; unmatched junction bases: 12. The CDR3 sequence is 14 residues long. Germline V gene data show CDR1 as SGHTA and CDR2 as FQGNSA. In DNA form, the CDR3 reads TGTGCCAGCAGCCCGTCCGAGGGGGCGGGGAGCTACACCTTC. Its translation is CASSPSEGAGSYTF.